This TCR beta chain was identified in a study of cytomegalovirus exposure and HLA in healthy donors. 60 Vbeta and 13 Jbeta primers were used in PCR. TCRdb's table, derived via immunoSEQ multiplex PCR, lists solely in-frame clones and lacks some. The data hold 150,000 to 180,000 clones, with 65% to 80% observed a single time. The CDR3 spans 13 residues. V gave up 4 bases and J gave up 7 bases; unmatched junction bases: 4. CDR1 and CDR2 from the germline V gene are SGHNT and YENEEA. The V and J genes are TRBV11-3 and TRBJ2-5, with 9 bases fitting TRBD1. Sequenced sample: PBMCs. The TCR sequence derives from a man aged 18 to 30 in good health and CMV-seronegative. As DNA, the CDR3 is TGTGCCAGCAGCTCGGGACAGGGTACGACCCAGTACTTC. It codes for CASSSGQGTTQYF.